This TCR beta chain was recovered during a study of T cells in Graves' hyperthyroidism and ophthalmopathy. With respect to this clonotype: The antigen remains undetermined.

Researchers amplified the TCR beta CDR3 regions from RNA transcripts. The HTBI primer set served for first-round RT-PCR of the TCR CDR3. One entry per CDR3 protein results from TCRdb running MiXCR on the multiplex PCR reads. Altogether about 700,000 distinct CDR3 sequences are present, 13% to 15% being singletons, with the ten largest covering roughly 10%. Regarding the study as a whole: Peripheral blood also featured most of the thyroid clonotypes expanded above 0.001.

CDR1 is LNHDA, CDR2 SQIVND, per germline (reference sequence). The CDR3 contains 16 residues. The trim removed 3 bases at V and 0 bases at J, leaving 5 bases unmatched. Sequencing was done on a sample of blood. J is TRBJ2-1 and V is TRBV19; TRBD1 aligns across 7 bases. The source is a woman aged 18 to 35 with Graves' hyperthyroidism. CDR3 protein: CASSIEGQSSYNEQFF. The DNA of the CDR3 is TGTGCCAGTAGTATCGAGGGACAGTCCTCCTACAATGAGCAGTTCTTC.